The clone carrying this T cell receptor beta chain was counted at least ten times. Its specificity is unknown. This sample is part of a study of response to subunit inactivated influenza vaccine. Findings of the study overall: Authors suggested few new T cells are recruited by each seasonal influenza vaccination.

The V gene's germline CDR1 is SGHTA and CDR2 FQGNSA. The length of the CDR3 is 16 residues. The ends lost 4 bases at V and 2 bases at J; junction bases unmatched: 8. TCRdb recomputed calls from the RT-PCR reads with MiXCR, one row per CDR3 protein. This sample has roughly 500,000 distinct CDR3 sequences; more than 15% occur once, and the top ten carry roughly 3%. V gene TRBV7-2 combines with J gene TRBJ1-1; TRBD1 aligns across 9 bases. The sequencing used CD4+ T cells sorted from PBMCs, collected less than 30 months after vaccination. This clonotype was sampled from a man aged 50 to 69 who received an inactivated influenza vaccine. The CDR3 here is CASSWPQGAGNTEAFF. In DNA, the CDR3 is TGTGCCAGCAGCTGGCCACAGGGGGCCGGAAACACTGAAGCTTTCTTT. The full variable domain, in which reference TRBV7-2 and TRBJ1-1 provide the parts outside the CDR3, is GAGVSQSPSNKVTEKGKDVELRCDPISGHTALYWYRQSLGQGLEFLIYFQGNSAPDKSGLPSDRFSAERTGGSVSTLTIQRTQQEDSAVYLCASSWPQGAGNTEAFFGQGTRLTVV.